This TCR beta chain is drawn from a study of T cells after yellow fever vaccination. About the research overall: When fractions had low cell numbers, they were prepared with SMART-Seq v4 Ultra Low Input.

Study observations and caveats: Reappearance after the booster was observed for most primary-vaccination clones (roughly 97% CD4, over 75% CD8). Abundant bulk-population clonotypes could contaminate the FACS-sorted repertoires.

The CDR3 covers 13 residues. The germline V gene encodes CDR1 MNHEY and CDR2 SVGEGT. The V end was cut by 3 bases, the J end by 5 bases, with 10 bases between. 5'RACE template switching added a universal primer site and UMIs to TCR cDNA. TCRdb reanalysed the 5' RACE reads using MiXCR and keeps one entry per CDR3 protein. The data contain fewer than 150,000 distinct CDR3 sequences, about 6.8% of them singletons. This clonotype was picked up many times. No antigen is known for it. This clonotype originated in a man in his late teens or twenties who received the YFV17D yellow fever vaccine. This chain uses TRBV6-2 or TRBV6-3 with TRBJ1-1; D gene ambiguous. The source material was CD4+ T cells sorted from PBMCs, sampled approximately 40 days after the first yellow fever vaccination. For the CDR3, the DNA is TGTGCCAGCAGTTATGGGCGGACGACTGAAGCTTTCTTT. Translating gives CASSYGRTTEAFF.